This T cell receptor (beta chain) was recorded in a study of blood T cells in healthy people across ages. About the research overall: Researchers report that template switching captured about one barcoded beta molecule per two T cells.

The second PCR ran roughly 6 to 11 cycles with a sample-barcoded 5' primer and J-beta primers. TCRdb re-called the 5' RACE reads through MiXCR, storing one row per CDR3 protein. The table has approximately 780,000 distinct CDR3 sequences, around a quarter seen once. Looked up from germline, CDR1 is DFQATT and CDR2 is SNEGSKA (reference sequence). V was clipped by 4 bases and J by 0 bases; unmatched bases: 4. There are 14 residues in the CDR3. The sample was also linked to a second study, of T cells of mothers and their children.

Sequencing used blood. This receptor was identified in a boy between 10 and 17 years old in good health. The V call is TRBV20-1, the J call TRBJ2-3; TRBD2 matches 7 bases. The CDR3 DNA is TGCAGTGCTAAGCGGGGATCTAGCACAGATACGCAGTATTTT. It codes for CSAKRGSSTDTQYF.